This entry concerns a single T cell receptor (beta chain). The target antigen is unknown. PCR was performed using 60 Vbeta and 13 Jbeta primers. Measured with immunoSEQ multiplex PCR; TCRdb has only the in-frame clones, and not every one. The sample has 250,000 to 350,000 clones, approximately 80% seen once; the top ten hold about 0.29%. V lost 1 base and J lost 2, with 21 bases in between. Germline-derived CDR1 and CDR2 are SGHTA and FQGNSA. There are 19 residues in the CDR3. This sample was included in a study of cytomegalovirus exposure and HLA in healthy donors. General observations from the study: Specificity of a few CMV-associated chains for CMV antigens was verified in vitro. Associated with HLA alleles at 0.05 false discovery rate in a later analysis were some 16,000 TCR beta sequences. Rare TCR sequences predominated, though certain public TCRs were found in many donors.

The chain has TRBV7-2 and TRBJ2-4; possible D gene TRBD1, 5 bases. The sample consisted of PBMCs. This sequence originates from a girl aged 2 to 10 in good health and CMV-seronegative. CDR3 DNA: TGTGCCAGCAGCTTAGTTCTTCGCAGGGCGTCCTCGTCCAAAAACATTCAGTACTTC. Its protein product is CASSLVLRRASSSKNIQYF.